The rows below give T cell receptor beta chains drawn from one sample of a study of shared clonotypes between healthy human individuals. Produced via immunoSEQ multiplex PCR; TCRdb's table is partial and in-frame only. The table has about 1.1 million clones, 60% to 80% seen once. Sequenced: memory CD4+ T cells from PBMCs. The receptors come from a man younger than 35 in good health. Some clones in this sample may be carry-over from other donors' samples. Each CDR3 is given with its conserved first and last residue. D genes are given only for firm matches. Expanded clones get a size class; other rows say once, few or many, or leave the size out.

TRBD2,-,TRBV5-1,TRBJ2-7,TGCGCCAGCAGCACCCTAGCGGGAGGCGAGCAGTACTTC,CASSTLAGGEQYF
TRBD2,-,TRBV11-2,TRBJ2-3,TGTGCCAGCAGTGCTAGCGGGAGCGGTCCAGATACGCAGTATTTT,CASSASGSGPDTQYF
TRBD2,-,TRBV18,TRBJ2-7,TGTGCCAGCTCACCAGGACTAGCAGTTAACTACGAGCAGTACTTC,CASSPGLAVNYEQYF
TRBD2,-,TRBV29-1,TRBJ2-1,TGCAGCGTTGAAGATTGGTCGGCTAGCGGGAGGTTTAGGCACAATGAGCAGTTCTTC,CSVEDWSASGRFRHNEQFF
-,few,TRBV2,TRBJ1-2,TGTGCCAGCAGTGAAATTCGAGGCTACACCTTC,CASSEIRGYTF
TRBD1,-,TRBV5-1,TRBJ1-2,TGCGCCAGCAGCCCCGGGACAGAGACTAACTATGGCTACACCTTC,CASSPGTETNYGYTF
-,-,TRBV6-1,TRBJ2-5,TGTGCCAGCAGTGAAACGGCAGGGGAGACCCAGTACTTC,CASSETAGETQYF
TRBD1,-,TRBV18,TRBJ1-2,TGTGCCAGCTCACTTTCCCGACAGGGAGGGAACAAATACTATGGCTACACCTTC,CASSLSRQGGNKYYGYTF
-,-,TRBV11-2,TRBJ1-6,TGTGCCAGCAGCTTAGGGACCTCACCCCTCCACTTT,CASSLGTSPLHF
TRBD2,-,TRBV11-2,TRBJ2-5,TGTGCCAGCAGCCCGGGACTAGTTGGCCAAGAGACCCAGTACTTC,CASSPGLVGQETQYF
TRBD1,-,TRBV28,TRBJ1-2,TGTGCCAGCAGAGGGGCAGGGGGCTCTAACTATGGCTACACCTTC,CASRGAGGSNYGYTF
TRBD1,-,TRBV5-4,TRBJ2-2,TGTGCCAGCAGCTTGGCCCCGGGACAGGGCCCCGGGGAGCTGTTTTTT,CASSLAPGQGPGELFF
-,-,TRBV4-2,TRBJ2-5,TGTGCCAGCAGCCAAGGATCCGGTCCGGGAGAGACCCAGTACTTC,CASSQGSGPGETQYF
-,-,TRBV29-1,TRBJ2-5,TGCAGCGTTGCGGGACTCCAAGAGACCCAGTACTTC,CSVAGLQETQYF
TRBD2,-,TRBV15,TRBJ2-3,TGTGCCACCAGCAAACTAGGACTAGCGGGAGGCGATACGCAGTATTTT,CATSKLGLAGGDTQYF
TRBD2,-,TRBV29-1,TRBJ2-3,TGCAGCGTGGGGGGGGCACTAGCGGCCACCCCCGGGATAGACACAGATACGCAGTATTTT,CSVGGALAATPGIDTDTQYF
-,-,TRBV2,TRBJ2-7,TGTGCCAGCAGTTACTCGGGGGCCCTAGGGACCTTC,CASSYSGALGTF
-,-,TRBV28,TRBJ2-1,TGTGCCAGCAGACTTACTACGAATGAGCAGTTCTTC,CASRLTTNEQFF
-,few,TRBV7-9,TRBJ2-7,TGTGCCAGCAGCAAGTTGCTACCCGGACAGACGGGAGAGCAGTACTTC,CASSKLLPGQTGEQYF
-,-,TRBV19,TRBJ2-1,TGTGCCAGTAGTTTCAAGGACTTACAAGACAATGAGCAGTTCTTC,CASSFKDLQDNEQFF
TRBD1,-,TRBV5-6,TRBJ2-7,TGTGCCAGCAGCGCCACCCCACGACAGGGGAGCGAGCAGTACTTC,CASSATPRQGSEQYF
-,many,TRBV4-1,TRBJ1-5,TGCGCCAGCAGCCAACTCCCCGATCAGCCCCAGCATTTT,CASSQLPDQPQHF
TRBD1,-,TRBV27,TRBJ2-1,TGTGCCAGCAGTTTCCAGGGGGAACGGTACAATGAGCAGTTCTTC,CASSFQGERYNEQFF
TRBD2,many,TRBV7-3,TRBJ2-3,TGTGCCAGCAGCCTCGGACTAGCGGAAACAGATACGCAGTATTTT,CASSLGLAETDTQYF
-,-,TRBV28,TRBJ2-6,TGTGCCAGCAGTTTTCCCCAGGGGTTGGGATCTGGGGCCAACGTCCTGACTTTC,CASSFPQGLGSGANVLTF
TRBD1,-,TRBV28,TRBJ2-7,TGTGCCAGCAGTCCGCGGGACAGGGGTCCCTACGAGCAGTACTTC,CASSPRDRGPYEQYF
TRBD1,-,TRBV6-6,TRBJ1-4,TGTGCCAGCAGTTCCTCCTTTGACAGGGTCGGAAAACTGTTTTTT,CASSSSFDRVGKLFF
TRBD2,-,TRBV5-1,TRBJ2-5,TGCGCCAGCAGCCCGACTAGCTCAGAGACCCAGTACTTC,CASSPTSSETQYF
TRBD1,once,TRBV2,TRBJ1-4,TGTGCCAGCAGTTTACGGACAGGTGGTGAAAAACTGTTTTTT,CASSLRTGGEKLFF
TRBD1,-,TRBV7-6,TRBJ2-7,TGTGCCAGCACCTTAGGGTCGGGACAGGGTGGGCACGAGCAGTACTTC,CASTLGSGQGGHEQYF
-,-,TRBV29-1,TRBJ1-1,TGCAGCGTTGGGAGCCGGGACCTCACTGAAGCTTTCTTT,CSVGSRDLTEAFF
-,-,TRBV19,TRBJ1-5,TGTGCCAGTAGTAGTAGGACCCAAACTACCTTGGGTCAGCCCCAGCATTTT,CASSSRTQTTLGQPQHF
-,-,TRBV7-9,TRBJ2-2,TGTGCCAGCAGGGGGGCCAAAGGGGAGCTGTTTTTT,CASRGAKGELFF
-,-,TRBV6-1,TRBJ2-3,TGTGCCAGCAGTGCGAGAAGCACAGATACGCAGTATTTT,CASSARSTDTQYF
-,-,TRBV7-6,TRBJ1-5,TGTGCCAGCAGTCCAGATGAGGGGTTCAATCAGCCCCAGCATTTT,CASSPDEGFNQPQHF
TRBD1,-,TRBV6-6,TRBJ2-1,TGTGCCAGCAAGGGGACAGGGGATAAGGAGGAGCAGTTCTTC,CASKGTGDKEEQFF
TRBD1,-,TRBV28,TRBJ1-5,TGTGCCAGCGTTCGGGGTGGAGCAGGGGGCGAGCCCCAGCATTTT,CASVRGGAGGEPQHF
TRBD2,-,TRBV6-5,TRBJ2-1,TGTGCCAGCAGCTCCGGGACTAGCTCCTACAATGAGCAGTTCTTC,CASSSGTSSYNEQFF
TRBD1,-,TRBV5-1,TRBJ2-5,TGCGCCAGCAGCTTGGTCAATGGACAGGGGGCGGAAGAGACCCAGTACTTC,CASSLVNGQGAEETQYF
TRBD1,once,TRBV7-8,TRBJ1-2,TGTGCCAGCAGCTTAGACAGGGGAGGCTACACCTTC,CASSLDRGGYTF
TRBD1,few,TRBV27,TRBJ2-3,TGTGCCAGCAGTTTTGAACAGGGGGCAGATACGCAGTATTTT,CASSFEQGADTQYF
-,-,TRBV11-2,TRBJ2-7,TGTGCCAGCAATGGGGAATCCTACGAGCAGTACTTC,CASNGESYEQYF
-,once,TRBV5-4,TRBJ1-1,TGTGCCAGCAGCTTTGGGGGGAACTTGAACACTGAAGCTTTCTTT,CASSFGGNLNTEAFF